These T cell receptor beta chains were read from a single sample in a study of cytomegalovirus exposure and HLA in healthy donors. Here immunoSEQ multiplex PCR was the method, and the copy in TCRdb shows in-frame clones only, minus some. The sample carries around 110,000 clones, over 70% recorded once. Material for sequencing was PBMCs. These receptors came from a male donor in good health and CMV-seropositive. The CDR3 runs from the conserved cysteine through the conserved F or W.

V gene: TRBV28; CDR3 protein: CASSLEDREAFF
V gene: TRBV14; CDR3 protein: CASSRPLGLGTYEQYF
V gene: TRBV30; CDR3 protein: CAWRPQGDTEAFF
V gene: TRBV4-3; CDR3 protein: CASSQGRGYYNEQFF
V gene: TRBV19; CDR3 protein: CASSGDTDTQYF
V gene: TRBV28; CDR3 protein: CASSLGPYNEKLFF
V gene: TRBV7-9; CDR3 protein: CASSSAGTRNQPQHF
V gene: TRBV19; CDR3 protein: CASHTGTGSGNTIYF
V gene: TRBV5-1; CDR3 protein: CASSLGGGNQPQHF
V gene: TRBV15; CDR3 protein: CATSREPGAYEQYF
V gene: TRBV15; CDR3 protein: CATSRGTGRSGNTIYF
V gene: TRBV11-3; CDR3 protein: CASSLAPTRLGEQYF
V gene: TRBV5-1; CDR3 protein: CASRLAGGPTYEQYF
V gene: TRBV4-3; CDR3 protein: CASSQDSGGQYNSPLHF
V gene: TRBV7-3; CDR3 protein: CASSEQGGGTEAFF
V gene: TRBV5-6; CDR3 protein: CASSFTATGGFAGELFF
V gene: TRBV7-6; CDR3 protein: CASSLDESGPYEQYF
V gene: TRBV9; CDR3 protein: CASSVTPGLYEQYF
V gene: TRBV7-3; CDR3 protein: CASSPTGTTNYGYTF
V gene: TRBV28; CDR3 protein: CASSPKERDRAKSYEQYF
V gene: TRBV9; CDR3 protein: CASSGRQGATDTQYF
V gene: TRBV4-3; CDR3 protein: CASSHQNPIRSSSYGYTF
V gene: TRBV6-4; CDR3 protein: CASSTSGGYNEQFF
V gene: TRBV6-5; CDR3 protein: CASRYVGATEAFF
V gene: TRBV2; CDR3 protein: CASSDSGELFF
V gene: TRBV27; CDR3 protein: CASSRDRGTGANVLTF
V gene: TRBV28; CDR3 protein: CASSTPAQGAGDTQYF
V gene: TRBV19; CDR3 protein: CASSMGWGPSNQPQHF
V gene: TRBV11-1; CDR3 protein: CASSFGSGRRNTQYF
V gene: TRBV2; CDR3 protein: CASMLAWDEQFF
V gene: TRBV4-3; CDR3 protein: CASSQDPRGRETDTQYF
V gene: TRBV27; CDR3 protein: CASSSRKAGADTQYF
V gene: TRBV6-1; CDR3 protein: CASRLAGGNNEQFF
V gene: TRBV4-2; CDR3 protein: CASSQAGLAVLGTDTQYF
V gene: TRBV25-1; CDR3 protein: CASHGGRNTGELFF
V gene: TRBV7-6; CDR3 protein: CASSPTHDSGYEQYF
V gene: TRBV27; CDR3 protein: CASSFGQGDGYTF
V gene: TRBV6-6; CDR3 protein: CASNKGQDSNQPQHF
V gene: TRBV4-3; CDR3 protein: CASSQDFRSYNEKLFF
V gene: TRBV7-2; CDR3 protein: CASTLTWDRINTEAFF
V gene: TRBV19; CDR3 protein: CASSMEGTGYSNQPQNF
V gene: TRBV28; CDR3 protein: CASSFRGRNTDTQYF
V gene: TRBV27; CDR3 protein: CASSIRSGGPYEQYF
V gene: TRBV5-6; CDR3 protein: CASSIGTGEVEEQYF
V gene: TRBV9; CDR3 protein: CASSVTGQRDTEAFF
V gene: TRBV5-6; CDR3 protein: CASSLLGVAPTSTDTQYF
V gene: TRBV2; CDR3 protein: CASRWTGANQETQYF
V gene: TRBV19; CDR3 protein: CASSVNGVSAYEQYF
V gene: TRBV7-9; CDR3 protein: CASSETGGSTEAFF
V gene: TRBV27; CDR3 protein: CASSLREGYGYTF
V gene: TRBV2; CDR3 protein: CASIRDTFYGYTF